Sequencing of this TCR beta chain was carried out in a study of OX40 agonist ivuxolimab in advanced cancers. Study context: Mean age around 64 years, range about 20 to 79; approximately 83% male.

General study points: The work left the antigen specificity of expanded peripheral T cells undetermined. Individuals who were partial responders at 0.1-3.0 mg/kg had clonal expansion that ranked among the lowest.

The V gene end was trimmed by 6 bases and the J gene end by 7 bases; junction bases not matched to a gene: 8. The CDR3 spans 15 residues. CDR1 and CDR2 from the germline V gene are ENHRY and SYGVKD. The protocol was immunoSEQ multiplex PCR, while the TCRdb copy is restricted to in-frame clones and leaves out a portion. The table lists about 120,000 clones, 85% to 90% of them singletons. As for this clone: Its cognate antigen is unknown.

Patients with autoimmune history or systemic immunosuppression were excluded. This rearrangement joins TRBV10-3 to TRBJ1-6, with 8 bases identical to TRBD1. Sequenced here: CD4+ or CD8+ T cells sorted from blood, sampled in a trial of the OX40 agonist ivuxolimab. The sequence came from an adult with an advanced solid tumor such as melanoma, head and neck, liver or kidney cancer. The CDR3 spells CAISEDRGDNSPLHF. CDR3 in DNA: TGTGCCATCAGCGAAGACAGGGGCGACAATTCACCCCTCCACTTT.